This T cell receptor (beta chain) is from a study of early T cells in non-severe SARS-CoV-2 infection. This clonotype was observed many times. TCRdb independently ran MiXCR on the 5' RACE reads; one entry per CDR3 protein. The sample has roughly 100,000 distinct CDR3 sequences, approximately 15% seen once. CDR1 ENHRY and CDR2 SYGVKD come from the germline V gene. The CDR3 length is 15 residues. Trimming stripped 10 bases from V and 7 bases from J, with 26 bases between. Sequenced: whole blood. This rearrangement joins TRBV10-3 to TRBJ2-7; TRBD1 might be the D (6 bases). The sequence came from an adult who was a healthcare worker with PCR-confirmed SARS-CoV-2 infection or an uninfected control (not recorded which). CDR3 sequence: CATQVALTGSGEQYF. The CDR3 bases are TGTGCCACCCAAGTGGCTCTGACAGGCTCGGGGGAGCAGTACTTC.